The rows below give T cell receptor beta chains drawn from one sample of a study of T cell clonotyping in hematopoietic cell transplantation. Only in-frame clones appear in the TCRdb table, and some are missing; sequencing was by immunoSEQ multiplex PCR. The top ten hold 15% to 20% of the sample, which has about 6,100 clones, roughly 30% seen once. Sequences were derived from peripheral blood mononuclear cells, sampled 30 days after allogeneic stem cell transplant. The receptors were sampled from a female patient between 50 and 59 years old who had an allogeneic stem cell transplant from an unrelated donor, so the T cells may come from the graft donor. Some clones in this sample may be carry-over from other donors' samples. CDR3s include the opening cysteine and the closing phenylalanine or tryptophan. Only some rows state a clone size, as once, few, many or a class for expanded clones.

TRBJ2-3 | TRBV25-1 | - | CASSRKVGVADTQYF
TRBJ1-2 | TRBV6-5 | - | CASSETGNGGYTF
TRBJ2-3 | TRBV30 | - | CAWSGLGSTDTQYF
TRBJ1-5 | TRBV5-6 | - | CASSLAGGRGQPQHF
TRBJ2-3 | TRBV19 | - | CASIGAGITDTQYF
TRBJ1-4 | TRBV29-1 | - | CSVSRTNEKLFF
TRBJ2-7 | TRBV6-5 | - | CASSRQGASGEQYF
TRBJ1-2 | TRBV25-1 | - | CASSEFRGGSGYTF
TRBJ2-7 | TRBV30 | few | CAWSRDSSYEQYF
TRBJ2-7 | TRBV9 | - | CASSARAVSSYEQYF
TRBJ1-6 | TRBV19 | - | CASSTSGADNSPLHF
TRBJ2-1 | TRBV29-1 | - | CSVRAGGNEQFF
TRBJ2-7 | TRBV25-1 | - | CASSQGIGYEQYF
TRBJ2-5 | TRBV7-2 | - | CASSLERVETQYF
TRBJ2-1 | TRBV29-1 | - | CSWSGIGDNEQFF
TRBJ2-5 | TRBV30 | - | CAWGGARGFQETQYF
TRBJ1-2 | TRBV30 | - | CAWSVGGDGYTF
TRBJ2-1 | TRBV11-3 | - | CASRGATYNEQFF
TRBJ2-5 | TRBV7-7 | - | CASSPLGVGETQYF
TRBJ1-2 | TRBV25-1 | - | CASSDLGQGANYGYTF
TRBJ2-1 | TRBV29-1 | once | CSSISPREAKVEQFF
TRBJ1-2 | TRBV6-5 | once | CASSFKGNYGYTF
TRBJ2-5 | TRBV30 | once | CAWSGGVGETQYF
TRBJ2-7 | TRBV6-1 | medium-sized | CASSDMWGAAYEQYF
TRBJ2-2 | TRBV19 | few | CASSITRYTGELFF
TRBJ2-7 | TRBV6-1 | - | CASSQSGGYEQYF
TRBJ1-2 | TRBV6-5 | - | CASSRWTAPNYGYTF
TRBJ2-3 | TRBV2 | - | CASRADRATSTDTQYF
TRBJ1-5 | TRBV2 | - | CASSDSNQPQHF
TRBJ1-2 | TRBV30 | - | CAWSAGQGGNYGYTF
TRBJ1-1 | TRBV30 | - | CAWSLRGPAFF
TRBJ2-1 | TRBV6-5 | - | CASREAYNEQFF
TRBJ2-5 | TRBV30 | once | CAWTPTQETQYF
TRBJ2-7 | TRBV30 | - | CAWTADSYEQYF
TRBJ2-7 | TRBV29-1 | few | CSAAEGSSYEQYF
TRBJ1-5 | TRBV28 | few | CASSLGHNQPQHF
TRBJ2-3 | TRBV29-1 | - | CSVGGLAGGTDTQYF
TRBJ2-7 | TRBV30 | - | CAWSVGSGYEQYF
TRBJ2-7 | TRBV7-2 | - | CASSLVPGEGLDEQYF
TRBJ1-1 | TRBV2 | few | CASGSRTPEAFF
TRBJ1-2 | TRBV2 | few | CASSRSQDENGYTF
TRBJ2-1 | TRBV27 | medium-sized | CASSPGTVNEQFF
TRBJ1-1 | TRBV20-1 | few | CSAEENTEAFF
TRBJ2-7 | TRBV6-1 | - | CASSARQGAYEQYF
TRBJ2-7 | TRBV5-6 | few | CASSLEGYHYQLEQYF
TRBJ2-1 | TRBV25-1 | - | CASSPSGLAYNEQFF
TRBJ1-2 | TRBV9 | few | CASSFASGSYGYTF